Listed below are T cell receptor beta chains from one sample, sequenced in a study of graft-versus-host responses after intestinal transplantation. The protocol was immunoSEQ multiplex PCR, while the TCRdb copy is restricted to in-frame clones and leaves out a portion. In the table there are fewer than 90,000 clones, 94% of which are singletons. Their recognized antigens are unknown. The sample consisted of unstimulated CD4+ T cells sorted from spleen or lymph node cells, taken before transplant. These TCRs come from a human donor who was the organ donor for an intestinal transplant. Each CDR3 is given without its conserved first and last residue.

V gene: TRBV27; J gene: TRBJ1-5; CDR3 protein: ASSLQGGYQPQH
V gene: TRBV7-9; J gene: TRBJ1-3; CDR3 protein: ASSYRASGLENTIY
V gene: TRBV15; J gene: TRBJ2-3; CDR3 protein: ATSRGRRRGAPADTQY
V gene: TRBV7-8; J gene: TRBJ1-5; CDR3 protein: ASSLSGTSLNQPQH
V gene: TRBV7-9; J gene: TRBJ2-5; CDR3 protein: ASSLHGGETQY
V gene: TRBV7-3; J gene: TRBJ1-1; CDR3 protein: ASSLLRVAAEAF
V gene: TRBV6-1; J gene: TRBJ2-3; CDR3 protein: ASSRGRGATDTQY
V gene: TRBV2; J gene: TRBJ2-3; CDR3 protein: ASPSGGAPSTDTQY
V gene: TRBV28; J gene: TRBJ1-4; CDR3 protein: ASSSMSGQFNEKLF
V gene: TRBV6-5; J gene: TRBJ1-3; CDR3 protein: ASSWDSSGNTIY
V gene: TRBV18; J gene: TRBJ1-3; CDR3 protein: ASSPVGEGNTIY
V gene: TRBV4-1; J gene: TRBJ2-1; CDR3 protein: ASSQGGSEEQF
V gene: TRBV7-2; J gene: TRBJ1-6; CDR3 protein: ASSSPGGSYNSPLH
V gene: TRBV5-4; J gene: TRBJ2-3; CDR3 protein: ASTSPSGVADTQY
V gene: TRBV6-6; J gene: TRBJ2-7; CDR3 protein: ASREGYSFGEQY
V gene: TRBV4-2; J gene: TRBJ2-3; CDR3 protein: ASSQGGSGGLRGTDTQY
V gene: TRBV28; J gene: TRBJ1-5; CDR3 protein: ASSLIQYSNQPQH
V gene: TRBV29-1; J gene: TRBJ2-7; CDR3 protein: SVALGSYEQY
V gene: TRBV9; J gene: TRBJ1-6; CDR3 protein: AGSVSPDGPLH
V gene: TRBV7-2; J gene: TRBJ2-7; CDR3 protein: ASSRSGGGFYEQY
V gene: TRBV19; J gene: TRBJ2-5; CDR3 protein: ASSIRVSGGPRETQY
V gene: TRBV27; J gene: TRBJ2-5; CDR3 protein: ASRSRETQY
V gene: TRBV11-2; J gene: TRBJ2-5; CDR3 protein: ASSWAGGSQETQY
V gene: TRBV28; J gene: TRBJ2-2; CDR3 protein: ASKIPDRATGELF
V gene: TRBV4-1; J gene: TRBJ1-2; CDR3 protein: ASSQEYSGTVYGYT
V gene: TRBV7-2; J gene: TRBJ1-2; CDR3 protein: ASSLERAYGYT
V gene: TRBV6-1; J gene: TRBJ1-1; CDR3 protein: AVGGIGGYTEAF
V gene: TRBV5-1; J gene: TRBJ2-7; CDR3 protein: ASSLRGQGPYEQY
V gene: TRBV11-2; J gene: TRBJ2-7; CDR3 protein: ASSSNRDHEQY
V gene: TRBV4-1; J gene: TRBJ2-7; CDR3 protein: ASSQDPGQTYEQY
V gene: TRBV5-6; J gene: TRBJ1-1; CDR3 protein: ASSLRDRLNTEAF
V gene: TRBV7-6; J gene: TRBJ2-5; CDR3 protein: ASSFGPEETQY
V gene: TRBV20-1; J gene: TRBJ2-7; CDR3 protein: SARFYEQY
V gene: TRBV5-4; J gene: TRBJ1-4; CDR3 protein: ASSLAVNEKLF
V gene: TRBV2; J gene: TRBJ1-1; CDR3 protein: ASSGQPNTEAF
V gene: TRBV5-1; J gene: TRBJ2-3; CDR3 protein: ASSSGERADTQY
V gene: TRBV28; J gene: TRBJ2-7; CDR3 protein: ASSLVRYEQY
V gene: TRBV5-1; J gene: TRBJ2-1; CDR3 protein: ASSLASGGGEQF
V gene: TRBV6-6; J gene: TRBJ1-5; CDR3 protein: ASSRTDNQPQH
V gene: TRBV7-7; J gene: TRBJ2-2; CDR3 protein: ASSLGVQGATPSTGELF
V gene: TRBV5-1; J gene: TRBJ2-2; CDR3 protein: ASSVPGQGMSTGELF
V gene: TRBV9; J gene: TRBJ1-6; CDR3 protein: ASNPGGKNSPLH
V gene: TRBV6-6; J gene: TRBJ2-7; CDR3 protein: ASSSRGSLSYEQY
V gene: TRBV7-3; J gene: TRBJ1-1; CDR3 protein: ASSPKSDGQVMEAF
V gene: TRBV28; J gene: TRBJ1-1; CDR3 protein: ASSLLGTEAF
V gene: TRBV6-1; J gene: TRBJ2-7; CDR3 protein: ASRPSGGYYEQY
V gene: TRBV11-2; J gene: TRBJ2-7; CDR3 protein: ASSFPRTYEQY
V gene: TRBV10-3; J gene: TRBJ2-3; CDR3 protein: AISESTIDTQY
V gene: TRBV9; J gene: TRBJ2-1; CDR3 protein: ASSVQGRHNEQF
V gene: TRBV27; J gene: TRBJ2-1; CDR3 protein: ASSLDGGAYNEQF
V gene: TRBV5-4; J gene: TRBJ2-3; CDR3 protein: ASSVGTGRTDTQY
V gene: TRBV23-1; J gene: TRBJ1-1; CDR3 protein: ASSQSVGTARSSGGTEAF
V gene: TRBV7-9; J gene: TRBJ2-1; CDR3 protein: ASSLGALGAYNEQF